This is a list of T cell receptor beta chains from one sample in a study of cytomegalovirus exposure and HLA in healthy donors. Generated by immunoSEQ multiplex PCR, the TCRdb table keeps only in-frame clones and is missing some. Altogether about 200,000 clones are present, approximately 78% being singletons, with the ten largest covering 6.5%. The sequencing input was PBMCs. The receptors stem from a woman between 45 and 60 years old in good health and CMV-seropositive. CDR3s include the opening cysteine and the closing phenylalanine or tryptophan. The order of the fields is clone size, V gene, D gene, J gene, CDR3 protein, CDR3 DNA. The D gene is left open where the match is weak. A row's size may be missing; if present it is once, few, many or a size class.

>NA|TRBV19|TRBD2|TRBJ2-4
CASSLRGVAKNIQYF
TGTGCCAGTAGTCTCCGGGGGGTAGCCAAAAACATTCAGTACTTC
>NA|TRBV6-5|TRBD1|TRBJ2-2
CASSGTGVNTGELFF
TGTGCCAGCAGCGGGACAGGGGTGAACACCGGGGAGCTGTTTTTT
>NA|TRBV28|TRBD1|TRBJ2-7
CASSLGSRPGQGGITYEQYF
TGTGCCAGCAGCCTCGGGAGCCGACCGGGACAGGGGGGGATCACCTACGAGCAGTACTTC
>NA|TRBV7-2|NA|TRBJ2-7
CASSPSLDYEQYF
TGTGCCAGCAGCCCATCACTAGACTACGAGCAGTACTTC
>NA|TRBV10-1|TRBD2|TRBJ2-7
CASSDTTSGVSYEQYF
TGCGCCAGCAGTGACACGACCAGCGGGGTCTCCTACGAGCAGTACTTC
>NA|TRBV7-9|TRBD1|TRBJ2-7
CSSSLQGAGEQYF
TGTTCCAGCAGCTTGCAGGGGGCGGGGGAGCAGTACTTC
>NA|TRBV15|TRBD2|TRBJ2-2
CATSRERGGTGELFF
TGTGCCACCAGCAGAGAGCGGGGGGGCACCGGGGAGCTGTTTTTT
>few|TRBV9|NA|TRBJ1-6
CASTPSLLNSPLHF
TGTGCCAGCACCCCCTCCCTCCTGAATTCACCCCTCCACTTT
>NA|TRBV4-2|TRBD2|TRBJ2-7
CASSQDLSGSRYEQYF
TGTGCCAGCAGCCAAGATCTTAGCGGGAGTCGGTACGAGCAGTACTTC
>NA|TRBV5-1|NA|TRBJ2-5
CASSLAFRGETQYF
TGCGCCAGCAGCTTGGCCTTCCGGGGAGAGACCCAGTACTTC
>NA|TRBV10-1|TRBD2|TRBJ2-2
CASSDFGLAGGTRELFF
TGCGCCAGCAGTGATTTTGGACTAGCGGGGGGCACCCGGGAGCTGTTTTTT
>NA|TRBV2|TRBD2|TRBJ2-7
CASRPGLAGGSSYEQYF
TGTGCCAGCAGACCGGGACTAGCGGGAGGGAGCTCCTACGAGCAGTACTTC
>once|TRBV19|TRBD1|TRBJ2-7
CASSIMTGKTYEQYF
TGTGCCAGTAGTATAATGACAGGGAAGACCTACGAGCAGTACTTC
>NA|TRBV5-1|TRBD1|TRBJ1-1
CASSLDRGTEAFF
TGCGCCAGCAGCTTGGACAGGGGAACTGAAGCTTTCTTT
>few|TRBV28|TRBD1|TRBJ1-1
CASSFNRDSMNTEAFF
TGTGCCAGCAGTTTCAACCGGGACAGTATGAACACTGAAGCTTTCTTT
>NA|TRBV6-5|TRBD1|TRBJ1-5
CASSYRGHQPQHF
TGTGCCAGCAGTTACAGGGGGCATCAGCCCCAGCATTTT
>NA|TRBV28|NA|TRBJ1-5
CASSSDRFAQHF
TGTGCCAGCAGTTCCGACAGGTTCGCCCAGCATTTT
>NA|TRBV2|NA|TRBJ2-1
CASTGYNEQFF
TGTGCCAGCACAGGCTACAATGAGCAGTTCTTC
>NA|TRBV5-5|NA|TRBJ2-7
CASSGLRASYYEQYF
TGTGCCAGCAGCGGACTACGGGCTAGCTACTACGAGCAGTACTTC
>NA|TRBV13|TRBD1|TRBJ2-6
CASSLSLDRGSGANGLTF
TGTGCCAGCAGCCTAAGCCTGGACAGGGGAAGTGGGGCCAACGGCCTGACTTTC
>NA|TRBV28|NA|TRBJ2-6
CASTQVDSPYSGANVLTF
TGTGCCAGCACCCAAGTCGACAGCCCCTACTCTGGGGCCAACGTCCTGACTTTC
>NA|TRBV9|TRBD2|TRBJ2-7
CASSPGGAHYEQYF
TGTGCCAGCAGCCCGGGGGGGGCCCACTACGAGCAGTACTTC
>NA|TRBV4-1|TRBD2|TRBJ2-5
CASSQDSGGTGETQYF
TGCGCCAGCAGCCAAGATTCCGGGGGGACCGGGGAGACCCAGTACTTC
>few|TRBV13|TRBD2|TRBJ2-1
CASSLVGGGASDEQFF
TGTGCCAGCAGCTTAGTGGGCGGGGGGGCCAGCGATGAGCAGTTCTTC
>NA|TRBV28|NA|TRBJ2-1
CASSPSGGLYNEQFF
TGTGCCAGCAGTCCCTCTGGCGGGTTGTACAATGAGCAGTTCTTC
>NA|TRBV11-3|NA|TRBJ1-1
CASSLTGKANTEAFF
TGTGCCAGCAGCTTAACGGGGAAGGCGAACACTGAAGCTTTCTTT
>NA|TRBV18|NA|TRBJ1-1
CASSPPGGSDTEAFF
TGTGCCAGCTCACCACCGGGGGGATCGGACACTGAAGCTTTCTTT
>NA|TRBV2|NA|TRBJ2-4
CASRGDWGFAKNSQYF
TGTGCCAGCAGAGGAGATTGGGGCTTCGCCAAAAACAGTCAGTACTTC
>NA|TRBV19|TRBD2|TRBJ2-1
CASSIAGLAHGGQFF
TGTGCCAGTAGTATTGCGGGACTAGCGCATGGGGGGCAGTTCTTC
>NA|TRBV5-6|TRBD2|TRBJ2-5
CASSWGLAGVEETQYF
TGTGCCAGCAGCTGGGGACTAGCGGGAGTCGAAGAGACCCAGTACTTC
>few|TRBV29-1|NA|TRBJ1-2
CSVVKGDYGYTF
TGCAGCGTTGTTAAGGGGGACTATGGCTACACCTTC
>NA|TRBV6-5|TRBD1|TRBJ2-2
CASRTGTVNTGELFF
TGTGCCAGCAGAACCGGGACAGTAAACACCGGGGAGCTGTTTTTT
>NA|TRBV25-1|NA|TRBJ2-1
CASSDSPGSGRRNEQFF
TGTGCCAGCAGTGACTCCCCCGGCTCCGGGAGAAGGAATGAGCAGTTCTTC
>NA|TRBV6-1|NA|TRBJ1-2
CATSSATVGGYTF
TGTGCCACCTCTTCGGCGACAGTAGGAGGCTACACCTTC
>NA|TRBV7-9|NA|TRBJ2-5
CASSFRETQYF
TGTGCCAGCAGCTTCAGAGAGACCCAGTACTTC
>NA|TRBV5-1|TRBD1|TRBJ1-1
CASSRFPGQGDTEAFF
TGCGCCAGCAGCCGGTTTCCCGGGCAGGGGGACACTGAAGCTTTCTTT
>NA|TRBV10-3|NA|TRBJ2-1
CAIRDLAKSEQFF
TGTGCCATCAGGGACCTAGCCAAAAGTGAGCAGTTCTTC
>NA|TRBV7-9|TRBD1|TRBJ2-5
CASSLRGTGQETQYF
TGTGCCAGCAGCTTAAGAGGGACAGGACAAGAGACCCAGTACTTC